This section outlines one T cell receptor (beta chain) sequence together with its context. Antigen: not known. Being one base from a much bigger clone, this may be a read error. This sample is part of a study of tumor and adjacent non-tumor tissue in lung cancer. At the level of the study: Around 4.2 million productive TCRbeta reads were obtained per sample on average. Overall study findings and caveats: In normal lung, the top 100 clones were significantly more dominant than in tumor. Tumor TCR diversity, when higher, was linked to shorter survival.

A modified ARM-PCR protocol with three rounds of nested PCR amplified TCRbeta. TCRdb ran MiXCR on the multiplex PCR reads and lists one entry per CDR3 protein. The sample shows under 150,000 distinct CDR3 sequences, roughly 67% of them seen only once. RNA was extracted from bulk tissue without any cell sorting. Chemotherapy-naive patients with new lung cancer underwent thoracic surgery in China, August–November 2014. CDR3 length equals 15 residues. V lost 6 bases, J lost 6 bases, and 7 bases stayed unmatched. The germline CDR1 and CDR2 sequences are MNHEY and SVGEGT. The sequenced sample consisted of lung tumor tissue. V gene TRBV6-2 or TRBV6-3 combines with J gene TRBJ2-1; 11 nucleotides line up with TRBD2. The TCR comes from a man aged 25 to 40 with non-small cell lung cancer. The CDR3 here is CASSPDTSGSNEQFF. In DNA form, the CDR3 reads TGTGCCAGCAGCCCAGATACTAGCGGGAGCAATGAGCAGTTCTTC.